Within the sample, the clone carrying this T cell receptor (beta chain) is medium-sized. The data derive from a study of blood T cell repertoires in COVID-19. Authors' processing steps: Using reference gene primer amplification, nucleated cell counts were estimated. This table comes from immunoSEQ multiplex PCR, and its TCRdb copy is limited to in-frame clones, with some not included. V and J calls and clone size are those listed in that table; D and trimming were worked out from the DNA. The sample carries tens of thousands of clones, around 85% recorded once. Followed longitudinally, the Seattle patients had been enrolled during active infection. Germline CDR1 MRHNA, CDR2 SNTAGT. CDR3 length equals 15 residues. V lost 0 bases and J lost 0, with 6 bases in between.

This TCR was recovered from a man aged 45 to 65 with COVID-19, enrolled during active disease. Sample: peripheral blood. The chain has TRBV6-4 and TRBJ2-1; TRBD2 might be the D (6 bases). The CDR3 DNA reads TGTGCCAGCAGTGACTCTAGCGGCTCCTACAATGAGCAGTTCTTC. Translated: CASSDSSGSYNEQFF.